These 23 T cell receptor beta chains were all obtained from the same sample, sequenced in a study of beta chain features in type 1 diabetes. Reverse transcribing all isolated RNA meant expressed TCRB transcripts were sequenced. The repertoire was sequenced with immunoSEQ multiplex PCR; TCRdb's copy has only in-frame clones and lacks some. The sample holds tens of thousands of clones; roughly 34% are singletons and the top ten take approximately 0.45%. The specimen was stem cell memory CD4+ T cells from blood. These receptors were collected from a woman aged 18-29 years in good health.

The rearrangement joins TRBV6-6 to TRBJ2-5, with TRBD1 as a possible D gene (5 bases). Germline-derived CDR1 and CDR2 are MNHNY and SVGAGI (reference sequence). CDR3 size: 14 residues. V was shortened by 2 bases and J by 5 bases, with 12 bases between the two germline ends. The CDR3 DNA sequence: TGTGCCAGCAGTTACGGATCTGGGGCGGAGACCCAGTACTTC. Protein: CASSYGSGAETQYF.

This chain joins TRBV11-2 and TRBJ2-5, with D possibly being TRBD2 (5 bases). Trimming stripped 4 bases from V and 4 bases from J, with 13 bases between. CDR3 length: 14 amino acids. Germline V gene sequence: CDR1 SGHAT, CDR2 FQNNGV. The CDR3 region has the DNA TGTGCCAGCAGCTCAGAACTAGGGTTAGAGACCCAGTACTTC. Residues: CASSSELGLETQYF.

This clone was observed a few times. V and J are TRBV13 and TRBJ2-7, with 7 bases aligning to TRBD1. The CDR3 runs 14 residues. CDR1 and CDR2 (germline): PRHDT, FYEKMQ (reference sequence). J gave up 3 bases and V 2 bases, and 4 bases lay outside the gene matches. DNA for the CDR3: TGTGCCAGCAGCTTAAGGGGACAGAACTACGAGCAGTACTTC. This encodes CASSLRGQNYEQYF.

The chain has TRBV7-2 and TRBJ2-7, with 10 bases identical to TRBD1. The J segment lost 1 base and the V segment lost 7 bases, leaving 4 bases of the junction unmatched. Germline loops: CDR1 SGHTA, CDR2 FQGNSA. The CDR3 has 14 amino acids. CDR3 bases: TGTGCCAGCACCAGGACAGGGGGTTCCTACGAGCAGTACTTC. It yields the protein CASTRTGGSYEQYF.

This clone was counted between two and nine times. The V call is TRBV7-2, the J call TRBJ1-5; TRBD1 aligns across 7 bases. The germline gives CDR1 SGHTA, CDR2 FQGNSA. V lost 4 bases and J lost 3; bases outside the gene matches: 6. The CDR3 extends over 15 amino acids. The CDR3 coding sequence is TGTGCCAGCAGCTCCCGACAGGGCCACAATCAGCCCCAGCATTTT. Translating gives CASSSRQGHNQPQHF.

The V gene is TRBV19, the J gene TRBJ1-2; TRBD1 matches at 7 bases. V was clipped by 9 bases and J by 2 bases; unmatched bases: 9. The germline V gene has CDR1 LNHDA and CDR2 SQIVND (reference sequence). This CDR3 has 14 residues. The CDR3 spells CASGGDRQNYGYTF. The CDR3 coding sequence is TGTGCCAGCGGCGGGGACAGACAAAACTATGGCTACACCTTC.

This clone was recorded at least ten times. J is TRBJ2-6 and V is TRBV7-6; 7 bases align to TRBD1. CDR1 and CDR2 from the germline V gene are SGHVS and FNYEAQ. This CDR3 region has 15 residues. Unmatched junction bases numbered 3, after V lost 5 bases and J lost 2 bases. The CDR3 nucleotides are TGTGCCAGCAGCACCGGGACAGCTGGGGCCAACGTCCTGACTTTC. Amino acid sequence: CASSTGTAGANVLTF. Supplemented by reference TRBV7-6 and TRBJ2-6, the full variable domain reads GAGVSQSPRYKVTKRGQDVALRCDPISGHVSLYWYRQALGQGPEFLTYFNYEAQQDKSGLPNDRFSAERPEGSISTLTIQRTEQRDSAMYRCASSTGTAGANVLTFGAGSRLTVL.

This clone was counted only a few times. The chain carries TRBV29-1 and TRBJ2-7, with D tentatively TRBD2 (6 bases). The CDR3 totals 13 residues. CDR1 is SQVTM, CDR2 ANQGSEA, per germline. V lost 3 bases and J 4 bases, leaving 13 bases between the germline ends. This CDR3 reads CSVDGGPSYEQYF. The CDR3 nucleotides read TGCAGCGTTGACGGGGGTCCCTCATACGAGCAGTACTTC.

J is TRBJ2-5 and V is TRBV18, with unresolved D. The CDR3 runs to 12 residues. Germline V gene data show CDR1 as KGHSH and CDR2 as LQKENI. Trimming removed 3 bases from V and 4 bases from J, with 6 bases in between. CDR3 residues: CASSPTGETQYF. CDR3 in DNA: TGTGCCAGCTCACCCACGGGAGAGACCCAGTACTTC.

To note about this clone: Other DNA sequences within the sample encode an identical CDR3. The chain joins TRBV18 to TRBJ1-1; 8 positions match TRBD1. CDR3 length: 14 amino acids. Germline CDR1 and CDR2: KGHSH and LQKENI. The junction had 2 bases not matched to a gene; V was cut back by 4 bases and J by 1 base. The CDR3 is CASSLGQENTEAFF. For the CDR3, the DNA is TGTGCCAGCTCACTGGGACAGGAGAACACTGAAGCTTTCTTT.

This clone was found a few times. V and J are TRBV7-2 and TRBJ2-3, with 7 bases aligning to TRBD2. V lost 7 bases, J lost 6 bases, and 13 bases stayed unmatched. CDR3 length equals 15 residues. CDR1 and CDR2 from the germline V gene are SGHTA and FQGNSA. Here the CDR3 DNA reads TGTGCCAGCACCAAAGGCGGGGCGGGAGCGGATACGCAGTATTTT. It encodes CASTKGGAGADTQYF.

The chain couples TRBV7-8 to TRBJ2-5; tentative D call: TRBD2 (6 bases). Germline V gene sequence: CDR1 SGHVS, CDR2 FQNEAQ. This CDR3 region has 13 residues. Trimming pared 4 bases from V and 3 bases from J, leaving 9 bases between. The CDR3 bases are TGTGCCAGCAGCTCGGGACTGAAAGAGACCCAGTACTTC. This gives the protein CASSSGLKETQYF.

J is TRBJ1-2 and V is TRBV6-1; D may be TRBD1 (6 bases). Looked up from germline, CDR1 is MNHNS and CDR2 is SASEGT. This CDR3 contains 15 residues. V shed 6 bases and J shed 1 base, with 15 bases lying between them. CDR3 in DNA: TGTGCCAGCAGCTTGATACCGGGACATAACTATGGCTACACCTTC. It translates to CASSLIPGHNYGYTF.

The rearrangement links TRBV27 to TRBJ1-2, with TRBD1 as a possible D gene (6 bases). Germline loops: CDR1 MNHEY, CDR2 SMNVEV (reference sequence). V was pared by 4 bases and J by 8 bases, with 14 bases between. There are 13 residues in the CDR3. CDR3 residues: CASSSSPDRGYTF. The DNA of the CDR3 is TGTGCCAGCAGTTCCTCCCCAGACAGGGGCTACACCTTC.

The chain recombines TRBV10-3 with TRBJ1-1, with 7 bases that match TRBD1. CDR1 is ENHRY and CDR2 is SYGVKD in the germline V gene. The trim removed 11 bases at V and 7 bases at J, leaving 13 bases unmatched. This CDR3 contains 13 residues. The CDR3 loop reads CAGSPGTENEAFF. The CDR3, as DNA: TGTGCCGGGTCACCTGGGACAGAGAATGAAGCTTTCTTT.

Concerning this clone: The junction does not match germline at one end; this may be a read error. The chain joins TRBV7-2 to TRBJ2-7; TRBD1 might be the D (8 bases). The CDR3 has 13 amino acids. Germline CDR1 is SGHTA and CDR2 is FQGNSA. The CDR3 DNA sequence: TGTGCCAGCAGCCTAGGGAGGGACAGGCTCACCATATTC. It translates to CASSLGRDRLTIF.

The chain uses TRBV7-2 and TRBJ2-3, with TRBD2 matching over 10 bases. The CDR3 is 17 residues long. CDR1 is SGHTA and CDR2 is FQGNSA in the germline V gene. V lost 6 bases to trimming and J lost 2 bases; unmatched junction nucleotides: 11. In DNA, the CDR3 is TGTGCCAGCAGTTATAGCGGGGGGCCAACCTACACAGATACGCAGTATTTT. It is translated as CASSYSGGPTYTDTQYF.

The rearrangement joins TRBV5-1 to TRBJ1-2, with 7 nucleotides matching TRBD1. The junction had 18 bases not matched to a gene; V was cut back by 6 bases and J by 1 base. The CDR3 is made up of 18 amino acids. In germline, CDR1 is SGHRS, CDR2 YFSETQ. In DNA form, the CDR3 reads TGCGCCAGCACCGTTACAACAACCCGGGACAGTTTTAACTATGGCTACACCTTC. This encodes CASTVTTTRDSFNYGYTF.

A few counts support this clone. This sequence joins TRBV7-9 and TRBJ1-1, with TRBD1 matching 11 bases. Germline-derived CDR1 and CDR2 are SEHNR and FQNEAQ (reference sequence). The trim removed 5 bases at V and 0 bases at J, leaving 5 bases unmatched. This CDR3 comprises 16 residues. The CDR3 here is CASSPRDRGMNTEAFF. The CDR3, as DNA: TGTGCCAGCAGCCCTCGGGACAGGGGGATGAACACTGAAGCTTTCTTT.

This chain links TRBV2 with TRBJ2-2; a possible D gene is TRBD2 (6 bases). V lost 6 bases and J lost 1, with 15 bases in between. The CDR3 consists of 16 residues. The V gene's germline CDR1 is SNHLY and CDR2 FYNNEI. The CDR3 DNA sequence: TGTGCCAGCAGCCCCCGGGGGACGGTGAACACCGGGGAGCTGTTTTTT. It translates to CASSPRGTVNTGELFF. Drawing the rest from reference TRBV2 and TRBJ2-2, the complete variable domain is EPEVTQTPSHQVTQMGQEVILRCVPISNHLYFYWYRQILGQKVEFLVSFYNNEISEKSEIFDDQFSVERPDGSNFTLKIRSTKLEDSAMYFCASSPRGTVNTGELFFGEGSRLTVL.

The V gene is TRBV11-2, the J gene TRBJ1-1; a weak D match, TRBD1 (6 bases). The length of the CDR3 is 16 residues. Germline V gives CDR1 SGHAT, CDR2 FQNNGV. Trimming pared 4 bases from V and 0 bases from J, leaving 15 bases between. The CDR3 reads CASSSGTYYMNTEAFF. The DNA of the CDR3 is TGTGCCAGCAGCTCCGGGACATACTACATGAACACTGAAGCTTTCTTT.

The rearrangement links TRBV29-1 to TRBJ1-2; 9 bases line up with TRBD1. Germline V gene lookup returns CDR1 SQVTM and CDR2 ANQGSEA. With 6 bases clipped from V and 4 bases from J, the junction kept 6 bases outside the gene matches. The CDR3 covers 13 residues. The CDR3 DNA reads as TGCAGCGTCCCGGACAGGGGCCTCTATGGCTACACCTTC. Its translation: CSVPDRGLYGYTF.

This clone was detected only a few times. This chain joins TRBV18 and TRBJ2-3; 9 bases agree with TRBD2. CDR3 length equals 15 residues. With V trimmed by 3 bases and J by 7 bases, 8 bases remained unmatched. The germline gives CDR1 KGHSH, CDR2 LQKENI. CDR3: CASSPPSGDPYTQYF. DNA of the CDR3: TGTGCCAGCTCACCCCCTAGCGGGGACCCTTATACGCAGTATTTT. The variable domain in full, with the rest retrieved from reference TRBV18 and TRBJ2-3, is NAGVMQNPRHLVRRRGQEARLRCSPMKGHSHVYWYRQLPEEGLKFMVYLQKENIIDESGMPKERFSAEFPKEGPSILRIQQVVRGDSAAYFCASSPPSGDPYTQYFGPGTRLTVL.